The 2 T cell receptor beta chains reported below all come from one sample, sequenced in a study of blood T cell repertoires in COVID-19. Clones were sequenced by immunoSEQ multiplex PCR, and TCRdb holds only the in-frame ones, with some missing. Of approximately 230,000 clones listed, around 90% are singletons. Specimen: peripheral blood. The receptors derive from a man at least 80 years old with acute or convalescent COVID-19.

The sample holds a few counts of this clone. The V call is TRBV3-1 (or the pseudogene TRBV3-2), the J call TRBJ2-2; TRBD1 agrees at 8 bases. The J segment lost 9 bases and the V segment lost 4 bases, leaving 25 bases of the junction unmatched. The CDR3 covers 20 residues. CDR1 is LGHDT and CDR2 is YNNKEL in the germline V gene (reference sequence). The CDR3 nucleotides read TGTGCCAGCAGCCCGATTAATCAGGGGGCGGTCATGTTTTCTATCCGGGAGCTGTTTTTT. Translating it yields CASSPINQGAVMFSIRELFF.

The CDR3 DNA follows: TGCGCCAGCAGCTTACGGGGGGACTATGGCTACACCTTC. It yields the protein CASSLRGDYGYTF. The V and J genes are TRBV5-1 and TRBJ1-2; possible D gene TRBD1, 5 bases. The CDR3 is made up of 13 amino acids. V lost 2 bases, J lost 3 bases, and 8 bases lay in between. The germline gives CDR1 SGHRS, CDR2 YFSETQ.